Below, 30 T cell receptor beta chains from the same sample are listed, as sequenced in a study of blood T cells in healthy people across ages. Combining a sample-barcoded 5' primer with a J-beta primer mix, a second PCR ran for roughly 7 to 11 cycles. TCRdb re-called the 5' RACE reads through MiXCR, storing one row per CDR3 protein. In the table there are more than 1,000,000 distinct CDR3 sequences, under 30% of which are singletons. This same sample was also part of a study on T cells of mothers and their children.

The sequencing sample was made of blood. These receptor sequences come from a girl aged 2-10 years in good health.

The sample holds a few counts of this clonotype. The chain employs TRBV29-1 and TRBJ1-4; the D is unclear. The CDR3 is 14 amino acids. Trimming cost V 5 bases and J 5 bases, with 15 bases left between them. The V gene's germline CDR1 is SQVTM and CDR2 ANQGSEA. The DNA for the CDR3 is TGCAGCGTTACCCTGGAACCCTTAAATGAAAAACTGTTTTTT. Protein: CSVTLEPLNEKLFF.

This clonotype was picked up many times. The CDR3 nucleotides read TGTGCCAGCAGCTTAGTGGTTGGTGGCGAGAAACTGTTTTTT. Its translation: CASSLVVGGEKLFF. The chain combines TRBV7-6 with TRBJ1-4, with D unresolved. V shed 1 base and J shed 11 bases, with 14 bases lying between them. The CDR3 contains 14 residues. CDR1 is SGHVS, CDR2 FNYEAQ, per germline.

This clonotype was observed a few times. The DNA of the CDR3 is TGCGCCAGCAGCCAAGATGACAGGGGGTCTGACCGCTACACCTTC. Encoded protein: CASSQDDRGSDRYTF. The chain links TRBV4-3 to TRBJ1-2, with TRBD1 identical over 9 bases. V trimming: 0 bases; J trimming: 9 bases; junction bases outside the gene matches: 8. Germline assignment: CDR1 LGHNA and CDR2 YSLEER. The CDR3 totals 15 residues.

This clonotype came up once. The V call is TRBV14, the J call TRBJ1-2, with D possibly being TRBD1 (5 bases). V was pared by 2 bases and J by 7 bases, with 14 bases between. The CDR3 runs 14 residues. Germline V gene lookup returns CDR1 SGHDN and CDR2 FVKESK. As DNA, the CDR3 is TGTGCCAGCAGCCAACCCTCAGGGTATCGTGGCTACACCTTC. It is translated as CASSQPSGYRGYTF.

The chain links TRBV29-1 to TRBJ1-1, with TRBD1 matching 12 bases. Germline CDR1 and CDR2: SQVTM and ANQGSEA. The CDR3 spans 14 residues. The V gene end was trimmed by 5 bases and the J gene end by 7 bases; junction bases not matched to a gene: 8. The CDR3 loop reads CSVSTGTGGGEAFF. CDR3 in DNA: TGCAGCGTTTCCACCGGGACAGGGGGCGGTGAAGCTTTCTTT.

The chain carries TRBV4-1 and TRBJ1-5; no definite D call. The CDR3 totals 15 residues. CDR1 and CDR2 from the germline V gene are MGHRA and YSYEKL. V was pared by 1 base and J by 5 bases, with 12 bases between. CDR3 sequence: CASSQVPGEDQPQHF. The CDR3, as DNA: TGCGCCAGCAGCCAAGTCCCGGGTGAGGATCAGCCCCAGCATTTT.

The chain couples TRBV7-2 to TRBJ1-5; TRBD1 is a possible D gene (5 bases). The V and J ends lost 1 base and 2 bases respectively, with 15 bases between them. The germline CDR1 and CDR2 sequences are SGHTA and FQGNSA. The CDR3 sequence is 17 residues long. In DNA form, the CDR3 reads TGTGCCAGCAGCTTAGTGTTTAGTGGGGGAGGCAATCAGCCCCAGCATTTT. Translation: CASSLVFSGGGNQPQHF.

This chain uses TRBV7-8 with TRBJ1-2, with D possibly being TRBD1 (5 bases). Germline CDR1 reads SGHVS; CDR2 reads FQNEAQ. The V end was cut by 6 bases, the J end by 0 bases, with 17 bases between. The CDR3 has 16 amino acids. CDR3 loop: CASRKWDGQANYGYTF. CDR3 DNA: TGTGCCAGCAGAAAATGGGACGGACAAGCTAACTATGGCTACACCTTC. Full variable domain (remainder filled in from reference TRBV7-8 and TRBJ1-2): GAGVSQSPRYKVAKRGQDVALRCDPISGHVSLFWYQQALGQGPEFLTYFQNEAQLDKSGLPSDRFFAERPEGSVSTLKIQRTQQEDSAVYLCASRKWDGQANYGYTFGSGTRLTVV.

This clonotype has more than one count but fewer than ten. This sequence joins TRBV4-1 and TRBJ1-5; D is unclear. The CDR3 spans 15 residues. The germline V gene has CDR1 MGHRA and CDR2 YSYEKL. V dropped 1 base and J dropped 1 base, with 8 bases sitting between them. CDR3: CASSQVTPSNQPQHF. The CDR3 DNA reads TGCGCCAGCAGCCAAGTTACCCCCAGCAATCAGCCCCAGCATTTT.

This clonotype was seen a handful of times. V usage is TRBV28 and J usage is TRBJ2-3, with a possible D match to TRBD1 (5 bases). In germline, CDR1 is MDHEN, CDR2 SYDVKM. The CDR3 consists of 11 residues. Trimming pared 8 bases from V and 7 bases from J, leaving 10 bases between. The CDR3 is CASQDRHTQYF. The DNA of the CDR3 is TGTGCCAGCCAAGACAGACATACGCAGTATTTT.

The V call is TRBV6-1, the J call TRBJ1-5, with D unclear. The V end lost 7 bases, the J end lost 3 bases, and 10 bases lay between the germline ends. The CDR3 is 13 residues long. Germline CDR1 MNHNS, CDR2 SASEGT. The CDR3 here is CASNDGNNQPQHF. The CDR3 DNA reads as TGTGCCAGCAACGACGGCAACAATCAGCCCCAGCATTTT.

This clonotype appeared many times. The V gene is TRBV3-1, the J gene TRBJ1-6; a possible D gene is TRBD1 (6 bases). The CDR3 contains 15 residues. Between the trimmed V and J ends, which lost 0 bases and 7 bases, there was a span of 10 bases. In germline, CDR1 is LGHDT, CDR2 YNNKEL (reference sequence). DNA for the CDR3: TGTGCCAGCAGCCAAGATGGGGGCATGAATTCACCCCTCCACTTT. This gives the protein CASSQDGGMNSPLHF.

The chain employs TRBV15 and TRBJ2-5; 8 nucleotides match TRBD1. Per germline, CDR1 LNHNV and CDR2 YYDKDF (reference sequence). The CDR3 sequence is 12 residues long. The junction had 4 bases not matched to a gene; V was cut back by 8 bases and J by 5 bases. The DNA of the CDR3 is TGTGCCACCGGGACAGGAGAGGAGACCCAGTACTTC. It yields the protein CATGTGEETQYF.

The rearrangement links TRBV12-3 or TRBV12-4 to TRBJ1-4, with TRBD1 matching 7 bases. This CDR3 region has 14 residues. Trimming removed 6 bases from V and 7 bases from J; junction bases left unmatched: 8. Here the CDR3 DNA reads TGTGCCAGCAGACCAAACAGGGGCGGTGAAAAACTGTTTTTT. This encodes CASRPNRGGEKLFF.

The V and J genes are TRBV11-2 and TRBJ2-7, with TRBD1 identical over 8 bases. The CDR3 runs 16 residues. Germline loops: CDR1 SGHAT, CDR2 FQNNGV. V lost 5 bases to trimming and J lost 6 bases; unmatched junction nucleotides: 15. CDR3 sequence: CASSDRQGTTLLEQYF. CDR3 nucleotide sequence: TGTGCCAGCAGCGACCGACAGGGGACAACGCTCCTCGAGCAGTACTTC.

This clonotype was seen a few times. The chain joins TRBV15 to TRBJ1-6, with TRBD1 identical over 7 bases. V was clipped by 0 bases and J by 9 bases; unmatched bases: 5. CDR1 is LNHNV and CDR2 is YYDKDF in the germline V gene (reference sequence). This CDR3 region has 15 residues. In DNA form, the CDR3 reads TGTGCCACCAGCAGAGAAGGCAGGGGGGGTTCACCCCTCCACTTT. This encodes CATSREGRGGSPLHF.

This chain joins TRBV2 and TRBJ2-1; weak D call: TRBD2 (7 bases). Germline CDR1 and CDR2: SNHLY and FYNNEI. Deletions cut 2 bases from V and 10 bases from J, with 12 bases between. This CDR3 comprises 13 residues. CDR3 in DNA: TGTGCCAGCAGTGAAATGGGAGGGACAGAGCAGTTCTTC. It encodes CASSEMGGTEQFF.

This clonotype turned up a few times. The chain couples TRBV7-9 to TRBJ1-1; 7 bases match TRBD1. The V and J ends lost 5 bases and 5 bases, in that order; junction bases with no gene match: 8. The CDR3 spans 14 residues. Germline loops: CDR1 SEHNR, CDR2 FQNEAQ (reference sequence). This CDR3 is CASSPVSGGTEAFF. DNA for the CDR3: TGTGCCAGCAGCCCTGTGTCAGGGGGGACTGAAGCTTTCTTT.

The rearrangement links TRBV12-3 or TRBV12-4 to TRBJ2-1, with D possibly being TRBD2 (7 bases). The V gene lost 6 bases and the J gene lost 3 bases, with 12 bases spanning the gap. The CDR3 is 14 amino acids. CDR3 protein: CASRVGGLYNEQFF. Written as DNA, the CDR3 is TGTGCCAGCAGGGTCGGGGGGCTCTACAATGAGCAGTTCTTC.

The J gene is TRBJ2-5, the V gene TRBV7-3, with unresolved D. This CDR3 has 14 residues. From germline, CDR1 is SGHTA and CDR2 FQGTGA. Deletions cut 5 bases from V and 3 bases from J, with 13 bases between. CDR3 in DNA: TGTGCCAGCAGCCCCTCCGGGCCTAAAGAGACCCAGTACTTC. As protein: CASSPSGPKETQYF.

The chain links TRBV9 to TRBJ2-7, with D perhaps matching TRBD2 (6 bases). CDR1 is SGDLS and CDR2 is YYNGEE in the germline V gene. The V and J ends lost 3 bases and 0 bases respectively, with 10 bases between them. The CDR3 extends over 14 amino acids. The CDR3 reads CASSERTTSYEQYF. The CDR3 coding sequence is TGTGCCAGCAGCGAGAGGACTACCTCCTACGAGCAGTACTTC.

This chain links TRBV2 with TRBJ2-5; TRBD2 aligns across 12 bases. V gave up 5 bases and J gave up 7 bases; unmatched junction bases: 5. The CDR3 runs to 14 residues. Germline CDR1 is SNHLY and CDR2 is FYNNEI. The CDR3, as DNA: TGTGCCAGCAGTCTCGGACTAGCGGGGTGGACCCAGTACTTC. Protein product: CASSLGLAGWTQYF.

This chain connects TRBV11-2 to TRBJ2-3, with a possible D match to TRBD2 (5 bases). V lost 0 bases and J lost 3, with 19 bases in between. Germline CDR1 is SGHAT and CDR2 is FQNNGV. The CDR3 totals 18 residues. The CDR3 sequence: CASSLESPGWETTDTQYF. CDR3 sequence (DNA): TGTGCCAGCAGCTTAGAGAGCCCCGGTTGGGAGACAACAGATACGCAGTATTTT.

This chain connects TRBV29-1 to TRBJ1-1; D perhaps matches TRBD1 (5 bases). This CDR3 has 13 residues. Trimming pared 6 bases from V and 5 bases from J, leaving 16 bases between. Per germline, CDR1 SQVTM and CDR2 ANQGSEA. CDR3 residues: CSVLPGPGTEAFF. CDR3 DNA: TGCAGCGTGCTACCGGGTCCAGGGACTGAAGCTTTCTTT.

This chain joins TRBV4-1 and TRBJ2-7; D uncertain. The germline V gene encodes CDR1 MGHRA and CDR2 YSYEKL. V dropped 1 base and J dropped 3 bases, with 10 bases sitting between them. This CDR3 comprises 14 residues. CDR3 amino acids: CASSQGLGFYEQYF. The CDR3 nucleotides read TGCGCCAGCAGCCAAGGCCTAGGATTCTACGAGCAGTACTTC.

In this sample, this clonotype turned up a few times. The V and J genes are TRBV20-1 and TRBJ2-4; 7 bases fit TRBD1. Germline values: CDR1 DFQATT, CDR2 SNEGSKA (reference sequence). CDR3 size: 15 residues. Losses at the gene ends were 0 bases for V and 8 bases for J; bases not matched to a gene: 10. The CDR3 coding sequence is TGCAGTGCTAGAGATCGAGACAGGGTGGGCGACATTCAGTACTTC. It encodes CSARDRDRVGDIQYF.

V and J are TRBV27 and TRBJ2-7; D is uncertain. The germline V and J ends were trimmed by 4 bases and 12 bases, with 22 bases remaining between them. The CDR3 is made up of 14 amino acids. Germline assignment: CDR1 MNHEY and CDR2 SMNVEV (reference sequence). The CDR3 coding sequence is TGTGCCAGCAGTTCCACTTCTTGGGGTTCTAGAGCGTACTTC. Amino acid sequence: CASSSTSWGSRAYF.

The chain employs TRBV20-1 and TRBJ1-1; D is possibly TRBD1 (5 bases). The CDR3 contains 12 residues. CDR1 is DFQATT and CDR2 is SNEGSKA in the germline V gene (reference sequence). The V end was cut by 1 base, the J end by 5 bases, with 8 bases between. The chain's CDR3 is CSARVGGTEAFF. The CDR3, as DNA: TGCAGTGCTAGAGTTGGGGGGACTGAAGCTTTCTTT.

The rearrangement uses TRBV24-1 and TRBJ2-2; D unclear. Trimming took 3 bases from V and 2 from J, leaving 9 bases between them. The germline V gene has CDR1 KGHDR and CDR2 SFDVKD. The CDR3 extends over 15 amino acids. The CDR3 DNA reads as TGTGCCACCAGTGATCCCTCAACAAACACCGGGGAGCTGTTTTTT. Translated: CATSDPSTNTGELFF.

The chain carries TRBV7-6 and TRBJ2-3; D gene uncertain. The CDR3 spans 12 residues. The V gene lost 3 bases and the J gene lost 6 bases, with 7 bases spanning the gap. Germline assignment: CDR1 SGHVS and CDR2 FNYEAQ. CDR3 coding DNA: TGTGCCAGCAGCTTCGTCTGGGATACGCAGTATTTT. It specifies CASSFVWDTQYF.